The rows below give T cell receptor beta chains drawn from one sample of a study of post-analysis software for immune sequencing data. MiXCR, applied by TCRdb to the PCR reads, yields one record per CDR3 protein. The sample has some 700,000 distinct CDR3 sequences; 55% to 60% are singletons. Sequencing was performed on blood. These receptors came from a girl aged 2 to 9 with multiple sclerosis. The CDR3 runs from the conserved cysteine through the conserved F or W. The order of the fields is V gene, CDR3 protein.

v_call: TRBV4-3
cdr3_aa: CASSQEGTGGNEQFF

v_call: TRBV6-1
cdr3_aa: CASRRAAGGRGEQFF

v_call: TRBV20-1
cdr3_aa: CSAPGQGLTDTQYF

v_call: TRBV13
cdr3_aa: CASSLGGTRQFF

v_call: TRBV6-1
cdr3_aa: CASSEVLLSNGYTF

v_call: TRBV29-1
cdr3_aa: CSVSFGQGPGEQFF

v_call: TRBV9
cdr3_aa: CASSVIGQAYNSPLHF

v_call: TRBV20-1
cdr3_aa: CSAQQGVGTQYF

v_call: TRBV29-1
cdr3_aa: CSVVGFLGYNEQYF

v_call: TRBV29-1
cdr3_aa: CSVGPDGYTF